This entry lists 27 T cell receptor beta chains sequenced from one sample in a study of lymphopenia after photon versus proton radiotherapy. Clones were sequenced by immunoSEQ multiplex PCR, and TCRdb holds only the in-frame ones, with some missing. The table shows roughly 7,300 clones, with nearly 90% occurring only once. The sequenced sample was peripheral blood, obtained from a patient treated with photon-based radiotherapy. These receptor sequences come from a man between 60 and 75 years old with cholangiocarcinoma.

V gene TRBV6-6 combines with J gene TRBJ1-3, with D unclear. Germline V gene data show CDR1 as MNHNY and CDR2 as SVGAGI (reference sequence). V shed 0 bases and J shed 2 bases, with 5 bases lying between them. This CDR3 contains 14 residues. DNA of the CDR3: TGTGCCAGCAGTTACTCCGACACTGGAAACACCATATATTTT. It translates to CASSYSDTGNTIYF.

As DNA, the CDR3 is TGTGCCAGCAGCACAACCGGGACACCACATTATAGCAATCAGCCCCAGCATTTT. Translated, it gives CASSTTGTPHYSNQPQHF. This rearrangement joins TRBV27 to TRBJ1-5; D may be TRBD1 (6 bases). The V end lost 6 bases, the J end lost 0 bases, and 21 bases lay between the germline ends. Per germline, CDR1 MNHEY and CDR2 SMNVEV (reference sequence). The CDR3 spans 18 residues.

V usage is TRBV7-7 and J usage is TRBJ2-1, with D perhaps matching TRBD1 (6 bases). Germline-derived CDR1 and CDR2 are SSHAT and FNYEAQ (reference sequence). The V and J ends lost 5 bases and 5 bases respectively, with 13 bases between them. The CDR3 runs to 14 residues. The CDR3 loop is CASSQQGPNNEQFF. DNA of the CDR3: TGTGCCAGCAGCCAACAGGGTCCCAACAATGAGCAGTTCTTC.

The chain uses TRBV5-1 and TRBJ2-1, with 10 bases identical to TRBD2. Per the germline V gene, CDR1 is SGHRS and CDR2 is YFSETQ. The CDR3 is made up of 14 amino acids. V gave up 7 bases and J gave up 8 bases; unmatched junction bases: 9. CDR3 sequence reads: CASRGTSGDDEQFF. The CDR3, as DNA: TGCGCCAGCCGGGGAACTAGCGGGGATGATGAGCAGTTCTTC.

The chain links TRBV29-1 to TRBJ2-1; 7 positions agree with TRBD1. Trimming at V came to 7 bases and at J to 5 bases, leaving 8 bases not matched to a gene. The length of the CDR3 is 13 residues. Germline V gives CDR1 SQVTM, CDR2 ANQGSEA. The CDR3 DNA follows: TGCAGCGCACAGGGGACCCTAGACAATGAGCAGTTCTTC. This codes for CSAQGTLDNEQFF.

The chain couples TRBV5-1 to TRBJ2-1, with D uncertain. The CDR3 extends over 13 amino acids. Germline loops: CDR1 SGHRS, CDR2 YFSETQ. V was shortened by 5 bases and J by 12 bases, with 18 bases between the two germline ends. CDR3 sequence reads: CASSPTMSVGQFF. The CDR3 nucleotides read TGCGCCAGCAGTCCTACAATGAGCGTCGGGCAGTTCTTC.

The chain combines TRBV7-2 with TRBJ2-5; 8 bases map to TRBD2. Trimming removed 6 bases from V and 7 bases from J; junction bases left unmatched: 10. Germline V gene data show CDR1 as SGHTA and CDR2 as FQGNSA. The CDR3 extends over 14 amino acids. The CDR3 DNA follows: TGTGCCAGCAGTCCCCCGGGGGGGGTGTGGACCCAGTACTTC. Its translation: CASSPPGGVWTQYF.

This clone has more than one count but fewer than ten. The chain combines TRBV4-2 with TRBJ2-3; TRBD1 might be the D (5 bases). CDR3 size: 13 residues. With 4 bases removed from V and 4 bases from J, the gap between germline ends came to 9 bases. From germline, CDR1 is LGHNA and CDR2 YNFKEQ. CDR3 sequence reads: CASSPETADTQYF. Here the CDR3 DNA reads TGTGCCAGCAGCCCAGAGACAGCAGATACGCAGTATTTT.

This rearrangement joins TRBV29-1 to TRBJ1-1, with 11 bases lining up with TRBD1. The germline V gene has CDR1 SQVTM and CDR2 ANQGSEA. The CDR3 contains 15 residues. The V and J ends lost 6 bases and 5 bases, in that order; junction bases with no gene match: 11. The CDR3 sequence is CSVTGTGGLWTEAFF. The CDR3 DNA is TGCAGCGTCACCGGGACAGGGGGTCTGTGGACTGAAGCTTTCTTT.

J is TRBJ2-1 and V is TRBV7-3; perhaps TRBD1 as D (5 bases). V shed 5 bases and J shed 6 bases, with 14 bases lying between them. The CDR3 length is 14 residues. Looked up from germline, CDR1 is SGHTA and CDR2 is FQGTGA. CDR3 protein: CASSDPGLVNEQFF. The DNA for the CDR3 is TGTGCCAGCAGCGACCCAGGGTTGGTCAATGAGCAGTTCTTC.

The chain employs TRBV19 and TRBJ2-4, with 12 bases fitting TRBD2. Trimming took 5 bases from V and 6 from J; bases not matched to a gene: 8. This CDR3 contains 16 residues. Germline CDR1 is LNHDA and CDR2 is SQIVND (reference sequence). In DNA form, the CDR3 reads TGTGCCAGTAGTGTACTAGCGGGGGGCCTCGGAAACATTCAGTACTTC. This translates into CASSVLAGGLGNIQYF.

The chain combines TRBV2 with TRBJ2-5, with a weak D call TRBD1 (6 bases). The germline V gene has CDR1 SNHLY and CDR2 FYNNEI. The V end lost 6 bases, the J end lost 1 base, and 9 bases lay between the germline ends. CDR3 length: 13 residues. CDR3 sequence reads: CASSGQFQETQYF. CDR3 nucleotides: TGTGCCAGCAGCGGACAGTTCCAAGAGACCCAGTACTTC.

The chain uses TRBV29-1 and TRBJ2-7; D call uncertain. The CDR3 extends over 13 amino acids. V lost 5 bases and J lost 2, with 13 bases in between. Germline V gene data show CDR1 as SQVTM and CDR2 as ANQGSEA. The CDR3 DNA reads as TGCAGCGTTTCGTTCGGGTCTCCCTACGAGCAGTACTTC. Translating it yields CSVSFGSPYEQYF.

The CDR3 loop reads CASTPGPSYNEQFF. Written as DNA, the CDR3 is TGTGCCAGTACCCCGGGACCTTCATACAATGAGCAGTTCTTC. This rearrangement joins TRBV19 to TRBJ2-1; tentatively, D is TRBD1 or TRBD2 (5 bases each). Per the germline V gene, CDR1 is LNHDA and CDR2 is SQIVND (reference sequence). This CDR3 spans 14 amino acids. The V and J ends lost 7 bases and 4 bases respectively, with 14 bases between them.

The rearrangement joins TRBV7-3 to TRBJ2-3; D call uncertain. Per germline, CDR1 SGHTA and CDR2 FQGTGA. This CDR3 contains 13 residues. Trimming cost V 1 base and J 11 bases, with 13 bases left between them. The chain's CDR3 is CASSLSVASRQYF. CDR3 nucleotide sequence: TGTGCCAGCAGCTTAAGTGTCGCTAGTAGGCAGTATTTT.

As concerns this clone: A junction boundary mismatches the germline segment, possibly from a read error. This chain uses TRBV6-5 with TRBJ1-3; 7 bases are a match to TRBD1. The CDR3 has 11 residues. CDR1 is MNHEY and CDR2 is SVGAGI in the germline V gene. This chain's CDR3 is CGTGDGNTIYF. CDR3 in DNA: TGCGGAACAGGGGACGGAAACACCATATATTTT.

The rearrangement links TRBV19 to TRBJ2-7; weak D call: TRBD1 (5 bases). This CDR3 comprises 15 residues. V was shortened by 1 base and J by 1 base, with 11 bases between the two germline ends. Germline loops: CDR1 LNHDA, CDR2 SQIVND (reference sequence). The CDR3 DNA reads as TGTGCCAGTAGTATAGTCGGACACGAATCCTACGAGCAGTACTTC. This codes for CASSIVGHESYEQYF. Based on the CDR3 plus reference TRBV19 and TRBJ2-7, the full variable domain is DGGITQSPKYLFRKEGQNVTLSCEQNLNHDAMYWYRQDPGQGLRLIYYSQIVNDFQKGDIAEGYSVSREKKESFPLTVTSAQKNPTAFYLCASSIVGHESYEQYFGPGTRLTVT.

V and J are TRBV28 and TRBJ1-4; 7 bases are shared with TRBD1. With V trimmed by 5 bases and J by 4 bases, 7 bases remained unmatched. The V gene's germline CDR1 is MDHEN and CDR2 SYDVKM. The CDR3 runs to 15 residues. The CDR3 is CASSEGQSFNEKLFF. Written as DNA, the CDR3 is TGTGCCAGCAGTGAGGGACAGAGCTTTAATGAAAAACTGTTTTTT.

V is TRBV25-1 and J is TRBJ2-7; 7 bases agree with TRBD1. Germline V CDR1 and CDR2: MGHDK, SYGVNS. The trim removed 4 bases at V and 4 bases at J, leaving 4 bases unmatched. The CDR3 sequence is 13 residues long. This chain's CDR3 is CASSGQGPYEQYF. The CDR3 nucleotides read TGTGCCAGCAGTGGACAGGGTCCATACGAGCAGTACTTC.

This rearrangement joins TRBV4-3 to TRBJ1-5, with D tentatively TRBD1 (5 bases). Trimming shortened V by 0 bases and J by 6 bases, and 12 bases separated the two germline ends. There are 15 residues in the CDR3. CDR1 and CDR2 (germline): LGHNA, YSLEER. For the CDR3, the DNA is TGCGCCAGCAGCCAAGAAAGGGGAGGCCCTCAGCCCCAGCATTTT. This encodes CASSQERGGPQPQHF.

V usage is TRBV27 and J usage is TRBJ2-7; D unresolved. The CDR3 is 13 residues long. V lost 4 bases and J 12 bases, leaving 19 bases between the germline ends. Germline values: CDR1 MNHEY, CDR2 SMNVEV (reference sequence). CDR3 sequence reads: CASSSSERTGWYF. In DNA, the CDR3 is TGTGCCAGCAGTTCCTCGGAGAGAACCGGGTGGTACTTC.

This chain joins TRBV4-3 and TRBJ2-3; tentative D call: TRBD2 (5 bases). The germline V gene encodes CDR1 LGHNA and CDR2 YSLEER. Trimming removed 0 bases at V and 1 base at J, with 14 bases between. CDR3 length: 17 amino acids. CDR3 loop: CASSQDYWEQRTDTQYF. The CDR3 bases are TGCGCCAGCAGCCAAGACTATTGGGAGCAGCGCACAGATACGCAGTATTTT.

V usage is TRBV5-6 and J usage is TRBJ2-7; 9 bases map to TRBD1. Germline values: CDR1 SGHDT, CDR2 YYEEEE. The junction had 5 bases not matched to a gene; V was cut back by 4 bases and J by 0 bases. The CDR3 is 15 amino acids. CDR3 DNA: TGTGCCAGCAGCAAAGGGACAGGGAGCTCCTACGAGCAGTACTTC. Its protein product is CASSKGTGSSYEQYF.

This chain connects TRBV10-2 to TRBJ1-1; D is possibly TRBD1 (6 bases). The CDR3 contains 15 residues. V lost 2 bases and J lost 1, with 11 bases in between. CDR1 and CDR2 (germline): WSHSY, SAAADI. The CDR3 DNA reads TGCGCCAGCAGTGAGGTGGGGGCCGAGAACACTGAAGCTTTCTTT. The encoded protein is CASSEVGAENTEAFF.

This clone has more than one count but fewer than ten. The CDR3 loop is CASRPGASEKLFF. CDR3 bases: TGTGCCAGCAGGCCGGGGGCGAGTGAAAAACTGTTTTTT. The chain has TRBV6-5 and TRBJ1-4, with D possibly TRBD1 on 6 matching bases. The CDR3 is made up of 13 amino acids. Germline CDR1 reads MNHEY; CDR2 reads SVGAGI. The V end was cut by 6 bases, the J end by 7 bases, with 12 bases between.

J is TRBJ2-1 and V is TRBV6-4, with 12 bases matching TRBD2. J was trimmed by 7 bases and V by 2 bases; bases with no gene match: 0. The CDR3 runs to 14 residues. The germline V gene encodes CDR1 MRHNA and CDR2 SNTAGT. This CDR3 reads CASSDGTSGNEQFF. In DNA form, the CDR3 reads TGTGCCAGCAGTGACGGGACTAGCGGGAATGAGCAGTTCTTC.

Written as DNA, the CDR3 is TGTGCCAGCAGCTTTCGCTCGGGGCACACCGGGGAGCTGTTTTTT. It codes for CASSFRSGHTGELFF. This chain links TRBV11-2 with TRBJ2-2; D could derive from TRBD1 or TRBD2 (5 bases each). Germline V CDR1 and CDR2: SGHAT, FQNNGV. V lost 3 bases and J 3 bases, leaving 11 bases between the germline ends. The CDR3 length is 15 residues. Full variable domain (outside the CDR3, taken from reference TRBV11-2 and TRBJ2-2): EAGVAQSPRYKIIEKRQSVAFWCNPISGHATLYWYQQILGQGPKLLIQFQNNGVVDDSQLPKDRFSAERLKGVDSTLKIQPAKLEDSAVYLCASSFRSGHTGELFFGEGSRLTVL.